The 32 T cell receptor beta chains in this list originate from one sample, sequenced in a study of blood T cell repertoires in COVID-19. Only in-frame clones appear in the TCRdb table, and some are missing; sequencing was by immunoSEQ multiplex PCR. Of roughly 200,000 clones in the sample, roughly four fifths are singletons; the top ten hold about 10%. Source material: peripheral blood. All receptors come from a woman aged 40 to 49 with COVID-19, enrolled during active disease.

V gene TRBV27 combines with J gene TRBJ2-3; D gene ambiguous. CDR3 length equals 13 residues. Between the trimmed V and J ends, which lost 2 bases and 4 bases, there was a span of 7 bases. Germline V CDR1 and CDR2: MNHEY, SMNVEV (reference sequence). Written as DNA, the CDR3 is TGTGCCAGCAGTTTAACCGGGTCAGATACGCAGTATTTT. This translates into CASSLTGSDTQYF.

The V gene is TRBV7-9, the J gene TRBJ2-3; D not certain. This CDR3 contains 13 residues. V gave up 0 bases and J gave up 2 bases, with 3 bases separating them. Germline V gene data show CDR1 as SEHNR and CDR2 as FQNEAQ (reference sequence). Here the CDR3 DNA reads TGTGCCAGCAGCTTAGCACTCACAGATACGCAGTATTTT. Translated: CASSLALTDTQYF.

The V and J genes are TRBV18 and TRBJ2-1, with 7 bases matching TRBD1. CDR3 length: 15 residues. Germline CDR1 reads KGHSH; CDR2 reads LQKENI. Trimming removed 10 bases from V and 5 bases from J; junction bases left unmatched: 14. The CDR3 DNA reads TGTGCCATCAAGGGGGCGAGGGAGCAAAACAATGAGCAGTTCTTC. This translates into CAIKGAREQNNEQFF. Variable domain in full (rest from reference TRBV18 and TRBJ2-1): NAGVMQNPRHLVRRRGQEARLRCSPMKGHSHVYWYRQLPEEGLKFMVYLQKENIIDESGMPKERFSAEFPKEGPSILRIQQVVRGDSAAYFCAIKGAREQNNEQFFGPGTRLTVL.

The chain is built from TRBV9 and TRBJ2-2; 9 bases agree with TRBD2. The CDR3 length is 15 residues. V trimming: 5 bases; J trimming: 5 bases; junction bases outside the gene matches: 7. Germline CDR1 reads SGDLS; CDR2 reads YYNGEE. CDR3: CASSISGGGTGELFF. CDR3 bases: TGTGCCAGCAGTATTAGCGGGGGTGGGACCGGGGAGCTGTTTTTT.

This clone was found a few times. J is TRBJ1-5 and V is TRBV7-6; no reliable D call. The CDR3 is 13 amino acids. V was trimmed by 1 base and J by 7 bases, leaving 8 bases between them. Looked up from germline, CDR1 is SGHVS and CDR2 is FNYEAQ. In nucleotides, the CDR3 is TGTGCCAGCAGCTTAGGTAACGGGCAGCCCCAGCATTTT. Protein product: CASSLGNGQPQHF. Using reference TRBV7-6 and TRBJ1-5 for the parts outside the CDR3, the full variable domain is GAGVSQSPRYKVTKRGQDVALRCDPISGHVSLYWYRQALGQGPEFLTYFNYEAQQDKSGLPNDRFSAERPEGSISTLTIQRTEQRDSAMYRCASSLGNGQPQHFGDGTRLSIL.

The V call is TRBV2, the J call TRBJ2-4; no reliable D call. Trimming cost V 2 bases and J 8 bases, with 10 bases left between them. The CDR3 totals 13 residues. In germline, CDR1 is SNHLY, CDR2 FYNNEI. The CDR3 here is CASSELVEDIQYF. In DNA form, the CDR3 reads TGTGCCAGCAGTGAACTAGTTGAAGACATTCAGTACTTC.

The CDR3 sequence is CASSPQGKGYTEAFF. As DNA, the CDR3 is TGTGCCAGCTCACCACAGGGGAAAGGGTACACTGAAGCTTTCTTT. The J gene is TRBJ1-1, the V gene TRBV18; weak D call: TRBD1 (5 bases). CDR3 length: 15 residues. V dropped 1 base and J dropped 3 bases, with 12 bases sitting between them. Germline CDR1 and CDR2: KGHSH and LQKENI. Combining the CDR3 with reference TRBV18 and TRBJ1-1 gives the whole variable domain NAGVMQNPRHLVRRRGQEARLRCSPMKGHSHVYWYRQLPEEGLKFMVYLQKENIIDESGMPKERFSAEFPKEGPSILRIQQVVRGDSAAYFCASSPQGKGYTEAFFGQGTRLTVV.

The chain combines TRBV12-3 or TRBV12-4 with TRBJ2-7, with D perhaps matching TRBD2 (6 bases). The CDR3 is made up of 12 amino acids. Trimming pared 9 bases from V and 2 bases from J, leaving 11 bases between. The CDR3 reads CASGEVPYEQYF. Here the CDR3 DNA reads TGTGCCAGTGGGGAGGTCCCCTACGAGCAGTACTTC.

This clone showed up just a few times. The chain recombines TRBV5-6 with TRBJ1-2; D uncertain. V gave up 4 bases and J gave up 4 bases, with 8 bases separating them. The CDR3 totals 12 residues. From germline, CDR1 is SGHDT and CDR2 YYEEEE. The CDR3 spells CASSPGSYGYTF. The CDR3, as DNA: TGTGCCAGCAGCCCGGGGTCCTATGGCTACACCTTC.

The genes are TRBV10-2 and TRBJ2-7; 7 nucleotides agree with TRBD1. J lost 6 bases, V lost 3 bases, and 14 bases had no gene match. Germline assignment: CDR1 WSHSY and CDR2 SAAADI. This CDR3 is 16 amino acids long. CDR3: CASSDPGGSILGEQYV. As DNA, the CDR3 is TGCGCCAGCAGTGACCCAGGGGGAAGTATCTTAGGCGAGCAGTACGTC.

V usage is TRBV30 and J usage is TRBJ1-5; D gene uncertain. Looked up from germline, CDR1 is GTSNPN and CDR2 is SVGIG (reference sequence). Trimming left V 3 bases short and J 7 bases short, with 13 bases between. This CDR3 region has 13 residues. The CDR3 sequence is CAWSPEFGQPQHF. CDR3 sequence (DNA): TGTGCCTGGAGCCCGGAGTTCGGGCAGCCCCAGCATTTT.

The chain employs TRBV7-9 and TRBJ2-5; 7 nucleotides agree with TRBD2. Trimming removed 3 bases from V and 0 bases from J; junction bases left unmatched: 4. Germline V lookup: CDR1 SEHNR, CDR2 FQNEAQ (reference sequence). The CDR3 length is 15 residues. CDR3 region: CASSFGGNHQETQYF. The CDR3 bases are TGTGCCAGCAGCTTCGGGGGGAATCACCAAGAGACCCAGTACTTC.

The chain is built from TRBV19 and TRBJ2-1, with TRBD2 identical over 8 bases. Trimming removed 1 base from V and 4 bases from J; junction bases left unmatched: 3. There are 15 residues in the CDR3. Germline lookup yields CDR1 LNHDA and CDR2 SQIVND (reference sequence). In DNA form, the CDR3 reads TGTGCCAGTAGTATAGCCGGGACTAGATACAATGAGCAGTTCTTC. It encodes CASSIAGTRYNEQFF.

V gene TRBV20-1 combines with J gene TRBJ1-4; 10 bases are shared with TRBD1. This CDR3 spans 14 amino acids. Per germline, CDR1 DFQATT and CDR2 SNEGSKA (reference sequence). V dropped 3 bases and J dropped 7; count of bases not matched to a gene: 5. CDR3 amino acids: CSASSRDRGEKLFF. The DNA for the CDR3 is TGCAGTGCTAGTAGCCGGGACAGGGGTGAAAAACTGTTTTTT.

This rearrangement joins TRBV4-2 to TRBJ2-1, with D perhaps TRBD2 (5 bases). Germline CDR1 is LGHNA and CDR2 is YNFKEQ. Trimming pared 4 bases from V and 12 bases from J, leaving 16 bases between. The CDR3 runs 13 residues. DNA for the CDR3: TGTGCCAGCAGCCCGTTGACTCTCGAGGGGCAGTTCTTC. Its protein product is CASSPLTLEGQFF.

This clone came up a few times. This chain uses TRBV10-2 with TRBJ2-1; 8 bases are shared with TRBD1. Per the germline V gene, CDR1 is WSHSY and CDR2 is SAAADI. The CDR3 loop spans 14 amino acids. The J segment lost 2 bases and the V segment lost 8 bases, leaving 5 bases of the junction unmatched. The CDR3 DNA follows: TGCGCCAGCCGGACAGGGACACCCTACAATGAGCAGTTCTTC. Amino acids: CASRTGTPYNEQFF.

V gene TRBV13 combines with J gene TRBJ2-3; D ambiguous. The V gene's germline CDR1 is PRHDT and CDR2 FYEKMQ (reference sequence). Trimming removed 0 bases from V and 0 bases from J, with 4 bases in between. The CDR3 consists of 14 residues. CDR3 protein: CASSLGQSTDTQYF. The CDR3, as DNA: TGTGCCAGCAGCTTAGGACAGAGCACAGATACGCAGTATTTT.

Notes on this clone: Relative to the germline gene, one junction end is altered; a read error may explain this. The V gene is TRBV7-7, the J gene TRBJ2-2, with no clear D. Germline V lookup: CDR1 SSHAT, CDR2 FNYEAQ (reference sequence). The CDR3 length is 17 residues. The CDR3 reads CASSLAPPGRYSGELFF. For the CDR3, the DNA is TGTGCTAGCAGCTTAGCCCCCCCAGGTCGTTATTCCGGGGAGCTGTTTTTT.

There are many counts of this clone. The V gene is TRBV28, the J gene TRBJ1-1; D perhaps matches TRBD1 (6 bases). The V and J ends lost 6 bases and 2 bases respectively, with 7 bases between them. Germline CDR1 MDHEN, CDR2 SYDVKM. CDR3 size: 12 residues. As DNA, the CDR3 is TGTGCCAGCAGGGACAGCAACACTGAAGCTTTCTTT. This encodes CASRDSNTEAFF.

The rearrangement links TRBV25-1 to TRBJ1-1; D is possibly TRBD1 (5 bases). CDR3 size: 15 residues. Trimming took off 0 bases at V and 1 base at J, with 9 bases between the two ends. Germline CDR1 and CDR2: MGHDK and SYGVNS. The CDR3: CASSEYAGRNTEAFF. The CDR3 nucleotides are TGTGCCAGCAGTGAATATGCAGGGCGGAACACTGAAGCTTTCTTT.

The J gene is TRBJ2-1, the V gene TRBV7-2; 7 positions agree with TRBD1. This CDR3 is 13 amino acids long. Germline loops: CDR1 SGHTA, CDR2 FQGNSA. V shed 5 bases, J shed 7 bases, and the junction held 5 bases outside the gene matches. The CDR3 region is CASSSDRANEQFF. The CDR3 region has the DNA TGTGCCAGCAGCAGCGACAGGGCGAATGAGCAGTTCTTC.

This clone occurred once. The chain's CDR3 is CASSSDGMGRRSEAFF. Written as DNA, the CDR3 is TGTGCCAGCAGCTCAGACGGTATGGGGCGTCGTTCTGAAGCTTTCTTT. The chain uses TRBV7-2 and TRBJ1-1, with D maybe TRBD1 (5 bases). From germline, CDR1 is SGHTA and CDR2 FQGNSA. V lost 4 bases and J 6 bases, leaving 21 bases between the germline ends. This CDR3 contains 16 residues.

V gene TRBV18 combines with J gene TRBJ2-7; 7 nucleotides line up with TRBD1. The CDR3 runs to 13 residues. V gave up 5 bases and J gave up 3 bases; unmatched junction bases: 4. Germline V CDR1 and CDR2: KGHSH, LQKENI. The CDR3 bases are TGTGCCAGCTCAAAGGGGACAGACTACGAGCAGTACGTC. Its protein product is CASSKGTDYEQYV.

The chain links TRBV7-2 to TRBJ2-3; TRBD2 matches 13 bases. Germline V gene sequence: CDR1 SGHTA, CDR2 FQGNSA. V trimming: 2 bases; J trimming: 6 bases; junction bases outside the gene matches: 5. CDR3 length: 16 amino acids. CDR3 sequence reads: CASSLPGLAGVDTQYF. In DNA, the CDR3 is TGTGCCAGCAGCTTACCAGGACTAGCGGGGGTTGATACGCAGTATTTT.

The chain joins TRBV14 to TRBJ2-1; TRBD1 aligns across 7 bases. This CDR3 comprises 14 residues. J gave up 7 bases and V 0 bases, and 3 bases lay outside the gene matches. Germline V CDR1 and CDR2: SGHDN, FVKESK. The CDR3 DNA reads TGTGCCAGCAGCCAAGATTTACAGGGGAATGAGCAGTTCTTC. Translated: CASSQDLQGNEQFF. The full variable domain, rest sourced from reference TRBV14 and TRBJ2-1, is EAGVTQFPSHSVIEKGQTVTLRCDPISGHDNLYWYRRVMGKEIKFLLHFVKESKQDESGMPNNRFLAERTGGTYSTLKVQPAELEDSGVYFCASSQDLQGNEQFFGPGTRLTVL.

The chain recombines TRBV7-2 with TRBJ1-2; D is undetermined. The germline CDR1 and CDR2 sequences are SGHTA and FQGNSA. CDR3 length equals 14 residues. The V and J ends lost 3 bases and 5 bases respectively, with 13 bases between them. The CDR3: CASSLQTRPYGYTF. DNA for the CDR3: TGTGCCAGCAGCTTGCAGACTCGCCCTTATGGCTACACCTTC.

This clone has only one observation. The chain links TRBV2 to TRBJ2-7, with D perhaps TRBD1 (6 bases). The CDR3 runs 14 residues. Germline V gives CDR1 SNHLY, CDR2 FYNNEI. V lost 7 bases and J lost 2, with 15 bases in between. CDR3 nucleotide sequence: TGTGCCAGCACCGCAGGGGATCCCCCCTACGAGCAGTACGTC. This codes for CASTAGDPPYEQYV.

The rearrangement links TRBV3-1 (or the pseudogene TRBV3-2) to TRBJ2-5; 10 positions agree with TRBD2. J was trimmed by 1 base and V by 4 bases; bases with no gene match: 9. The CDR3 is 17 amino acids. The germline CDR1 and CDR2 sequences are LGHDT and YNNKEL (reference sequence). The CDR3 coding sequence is TGTGCCAGCAGCCGCCGACTAGCGGGCATAACCCAAGAGACCCAGTACTTC. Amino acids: CASSRRLAGITQETQYF.

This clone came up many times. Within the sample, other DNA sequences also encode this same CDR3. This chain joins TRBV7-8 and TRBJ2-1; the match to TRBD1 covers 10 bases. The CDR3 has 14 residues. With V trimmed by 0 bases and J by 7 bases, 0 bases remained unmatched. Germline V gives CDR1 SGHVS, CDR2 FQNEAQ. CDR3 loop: CASSLAGQGNEQFF. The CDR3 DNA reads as TGTGCCAGCAGCTTAGCGGGACAGGGGAATGAGCAGTTCTTC.

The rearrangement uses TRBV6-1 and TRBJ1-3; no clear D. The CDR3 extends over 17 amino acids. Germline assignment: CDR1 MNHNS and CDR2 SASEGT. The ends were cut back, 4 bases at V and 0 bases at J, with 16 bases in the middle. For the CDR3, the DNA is TGTGCCAGCAGTGCCTACCGGGAGACAAGCTCTGGAAACACCATATATTTT. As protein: CASSAYRETSSGNTIYF.

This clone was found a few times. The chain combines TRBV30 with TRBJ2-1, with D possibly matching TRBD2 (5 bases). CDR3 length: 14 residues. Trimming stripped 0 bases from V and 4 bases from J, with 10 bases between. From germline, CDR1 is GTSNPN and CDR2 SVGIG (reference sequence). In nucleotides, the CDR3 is TGTGCCTGGAGTGTAGGGCGGGCTTACAATGAGCAGTTCTTC. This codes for CAWSVGRAYNEQFF.

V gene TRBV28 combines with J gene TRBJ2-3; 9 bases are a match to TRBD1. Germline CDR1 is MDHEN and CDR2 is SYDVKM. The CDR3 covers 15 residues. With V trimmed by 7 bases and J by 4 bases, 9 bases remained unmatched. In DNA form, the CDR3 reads TGTGCCAGCAAGACCCGGGACAGGGTGCCAGATACGCAGTATTTT. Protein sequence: CASKTRDRVPDTQYF. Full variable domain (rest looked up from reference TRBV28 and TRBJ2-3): DVKVTQSSRYLVKRTGEKVFLECVQDMDHENMFWYRQDPGLGLRLIYFSYDVKMKEKGDIPEGYSVSREKKERFSLILESASTNQTSMYLCASKTRDRVPDTQYFGPGTRLTVL.